Here is one T cell receptor beta chain with its context. What it binds is unknown. A J-beta primer mix and a sample-barcoded 5' primer were used in a second PCR of about 7 to 11 cycles. TCRdb re-derived calls from the 5' RACE reads in MiXCR, one entry per CDR3 protein. This table has 710,000 or so distinct CDR3 sequences, over 20% appearing once. Germline loops: CDR1 DFQATT, CDR2 SNEGSKA (reference sequence). CDR3 length: 14 residues. V was pared by 1 base and J by 6 bases, with 13 bases between. The sample comes from a study of blood T cells in healthy people across ages. General study results and limits: Diversity figures based on one million T cells were deemed too low.

Sequenced: blood. The chain combines TRBV20-1 with TRBJ2-1, with D possibly TRBD2 on 6 matching bases. The sequence came from a man in his 70s in good health. The CDR3 nucleotides read TGCAGTGCTAGAGGGGGACTCCCCATCAATGAGCAGTTCTTC. Residues: CSARGGLPINEQFF.